Listed below are T cell receptor beta chains from one sample, sequenced in a study of blood T cell repertoires in COVID-19. The assay was immunoSEQ multiplex PCR, and TCRdb's table has in-frame clones only and misses some. The repertoire holds about 29,000 clones, with around 91% as singletons. What was sequenced was peripheral blood. The origin of the receptors is a man at least 80 years old with acute or convalescent COVID-19. CDR3s include the opening cysteine and the closing phenylalanine or tryptophan. D genes are given only for firm matches. Size is omitted from some rows. Given values are once, few, many or a class for expanded clones.

D	V	size	J	DNA	CDR3
TRBD1	TRBV19	-	TRBJ2-3	TGTGCCAGTAGTATAGCCGGGACAGGGCCGACAGATACGCAGTATTTT	CASSIAGTGPTDTQYF
-	TRBV28	-	TRBJ1-2	TGTGCCAGCAGTTTAACAGGGATTAACTATGGCTACACCTTC	CASSLTGINYGYTF
-	TRBV3-1/TRBV3-2	-	TRBJ1-1	TGTGCCAGCAGCCAAGCTTCAGGGGAGACTGAAGCTTTCTTT	CASSQASGETEAFF
TRBD1	TRBV30	once	TRBJ2-3	TGTGCCTGGAGTCTGACAGGGGACACAGATACGCAGTATTTT	CAWSLTGDTDTQYF
-	TRBV5-4	once	TRBJ2-3	TGTGCCAGCAGCCTACAGGGAGCTAGCACAGATACGCAGTATTTT	CASSLQGASTDTQYF
TRBD1	TRBV27	-	TRBJ2-1	TGTGCCAGCAGTTTATTGGGGACAGGGGCCCCGGAGGAGCAGTTCTTC	CASSLLGTGAPEEQFF
TRBD1	TRBV18	-	TRBJ1-1	TGTGCCAGCTCACCAGTGGGACAGGGCATGAACACTGAAGCTTTCTTT	CASSPVGQGMNTEAFF
-	TRBV30	-	TRBJ1-6	TGTGCCTGGAGTTCCCTCGGGGGGGGCTCACCCCTCCACTTT	CAWSSLGGGSPLHF
TRBD1	TRBV6-5	-	TRBJ1-2	TGTGCCAGCAGGGGACAGGGGCCGAACTATGGCTACACCTTC	CASRGQGPNYGYTF
-	TRBV3-1/TRBV3-2	few	TRBJ2-7	TGTGCCAGCAGCCAAACTTGGGGCCACGAGCAGTACTTC	CASSQTWGHEQYF
-	TRBV9	-	TRBJ1-1	TGTGCCAGCAGCGCCGAGGTCACTGAAGCTTTCTTT	CASSAEVTEAFF
-	TRBV7-7	-	TRBJ2-5	TGTGCCAACAGCTTAGCGCCAAGCGGGCAAGAGACCCAGTACTTC	CANSLAPSGQETQYF
-	TRBV4-1	-	TRBJ1-2	TGCGCCAGCAGCCAAGATCCCCGCTCGGGTTCAAGCGGCTACACCTTC	CASSQDPRSGSSGYTF
-	TRBV5-5	-	TRBJ1-2	TGTGCCAGCAGCGTGGCTTTTCTCGGGTATGGCTACACCTTC	CASSVAFLGYGYTF
-	TRBV24-1	-	TRBJ2-7	TGTGCCACCAGTGATTTAGGCGGCGACGAGCAGTACTTC	CATSDLGGDEQYF
TRBD1	TRBV5-6	-	TRBJ1-5	TGTGCCAGCAGCTTGGAGGGACAGGGGACGAATCAGCCCCAGCATTTT	CASSLEGQGTNQPQHF
TRBD1	TRBV28	-	TRBJ1-5	TGTGCCAGCAGCCCAGACAGGGGAGGGGACAATCAGCCCCAGCATTTT	CASSPDRGGDNQPQHF
-	TRBV5-6	-	TRBJ2-3	TGTGCCAGCAGCTTGCTCCAGGGATGGACAGATACGCAGTATTTT	CASSLLQGWTDTQYF
-	TRBV5-6	once	TRBJ1-2	TGTGCCAGCAGCCTTATGACAGACAACACCAACTATGGCTACACCTTC	CASSLMTDNTNYGYTF
-	TRBV19	-	TRBJ1-1	TGTGCCAGTAGTATGTCATCTGAAGCTTTCTTT	CASSMSSEAFF
TRBD1	TRBV5-1	-	TRBJ2-3	TGCGCCAGCAGCCCGGGACAGGGGGCGTCAGATACGCAGTATTTT	CASSPGQGASDTQYF
TRBD1	TRBV5-1	-	TRBJ1-1	TGCGCCAGCAGCTTCGGGACAGGGACTGAAGCTTTCTTT	CASSFGTGTEAFF
-	TRBV7-9	-	TRBJ2-5	TGTGCCAGCAGCCAGTACCAAGAGACCCAGTACTTC	CASSQYQETQYF
-	TRBV10-2	-	TRBJ1-5	TGCGCCAGCAGTGATCAGGGCCCGAATCAGCCCCAGCATTTT	CASSDQGPNQPQHF
-	TRBV28	-	TRBJ2-7	TGTGCCAGCAGTTTCACGGGAACTTCTCCTGAGCAGTACTTC	CASSFTGTSPEQYF
-	TRBV6-5	few	TRBJ2-5	TGTGCCAGCATGCGAGCGAGTGGTCAAGAGACCCAGTACTTC	CASMRASGQETQYF
TRBD1	TRBV9	-	TRBJ2-7	TGTGCCAGCAGCGTAGGCGGGACAGGCCTCTCCTACGAGCAGTACTTC	CASSVGGTGLSYEQYF
-	TRBV11-3	-	TRBJ2-5	TGTGCCAGCAGCGGACTCGAGACCCAGTACTTC	CASSGLETQYF
-	TRBV6-5	-	TRBJ1-4	TGTGCCAGCAGTCCCGTCGGGGAGACTAATGAAAAACTGTTTTTT	CASSPVGETNEKLFF
-	TRBV19	-	TRBJ1-2	TGTGCCAGTAGTATGTTGGTCGGGACTTCGGAAGGCTACACCTTC	CASSMLVGTSEGYTF
-	TRBV6-1	-	TRBJ1-2	TGTGCCAGCAGTGACCGCAGGGGTTACGGTGGTGGCTACACCTTC	CASSDRRGYGGGYTF
TRBD2	TRBV5-1	once	TRBJ2-7	TGCGCCAGCACCACGGGGAGCGGGGGGACCTACGAGCAGTACTTC	CASTTGSGGTYEQYF
-	TRBV11-2	-	TRBJ2-3	TGTGCCAGCAGCACGACGGGACACCGCACAGATACGCAGTATTTT	CASSTTGHRTDTQYF
-	TRBV5-1	-	TRBJ1-5	TGCGCCAGCAGCTTGAATACAGGGACAAATCAGCCCCAGCATTTT	CASSLNTGTNQPQHF
-	TRBV9	-	TRBJ2-7	TGTGCCAGCAGCGTAGGCGGCAGCTCCTACGAGCAGTACTTC	CASSVGGSSYEQYF
-	TRBV18	-	TRBJ1-3	TGTGCCAGCTCACCAAAGGGGTCAGCTGGAAACACCATATATTTT	CASSPKGSAGNTIYF
TRBD1	TRBV29-1	-	TRBJ2-2	TGCAGCGCCGACAGGGGGAACACCGGGGAGCTGTTTTTT	CSADRGNTGELFF
TRBD1	TRBV5-6	-	TRBJ1-6	TGTGCCAGCAGCGCGGGACAGGGGGCCATTCCGGATTCACCCCTCCACTTT	CASSAGQGAIPDSPLHF
-	TRBV27	-	TRBJ2-7	TGTGCCAGCTTCACAAGGGACAACTCGAGCGAGCAGTACTTC	CASFTRDNSSEQYF
TRBD2	TRBV6-1	-	TRBJ2-3	TGTGCCAGCAGTGATCCGGGACTAGCGGGGGAAAGGACAGATACGCAGTATTTT	CASSDPGLAGERTDTQYF
-	TRBV12-3/TRBV12-4	-	TRBJ1-4	TGTGCCAGCAGATGGCAGGGGAATGAAAAACTGTTTTTT	CASRWQGNEKLFF
TRBD1	TRBV19	-	TRBJ1-1	TGTGCCAGTAGTATCGACAGGGGGCGTACCGGGCTCGGGGAAGCTTTCTTT	CASSIDRGRTGLGEAFF
TRBD1	TRBV7-2	-	TRBJ1-3	TGTGCCAGCAGCACCCGGACAGGTTCCTCTGGAAACACCATATATTTT	CASSTRTGSSGNTIYF
-	TRBV5-1	once	TRBJ1-2	TGCGCCAGCAGCTTGGGAGATACAGGGATCTATGGCTACACCTTC	CASSLGDTGIYGYTF
-	TRBV19	-	TRBJ2-5	TGTGCCAGTAGTAGGGCAGGGGAGACCCAGTACTTC	CASSRAGETQYF
-	TRBV18	-	TRBJ2-7	TGTGCCAGCTCACCATCCGACAGCTCCTACGAGCAGTACTTC	CASSPSDSSYEQYF
-	TRBV19	once	TRBJ1-1	TGTGCCAGTAGTATTGTAGCAGGGGCTGGCACTGAAGCTTTCTTT	CASSIVAGAGTEAFF
-	TRBV5-1	-	TRBJ2-1	TGCGCCAGCAGCTCTGACTCGGCTGGCTACAATGAGCAGTTCTTC	CASSSDSAGYNEQFF
-	TRBV15	-	TRBJ1-1	TGTGCCACCAGCAGAGACGGAGATGAAGCTTTCTTT	CATSRDGDEAFF
TRBD1	TRBV6-5	-	TRBJ1-6	TGTGCCAGCAGTCGACAGGGGGCTAGGGGTTCACCCCTCCACTTT	CASSRQGARGSPLHF
TRBD1	TRBV30	-	TRBJ1-4	TGTGCCTGGAGTTTCGGCAGGGGGCAAGAAAAACTGTTTTTT	CAWSFGRGQEKLFF
-	TRBV5-1	-	TRBJ2-5	TGCGCCAGCAGCTTGGGTGGCGGGGAAGAGACCCAGTACTTC	CASSLGGGEETQYF